Presented here are 26 T cell receptor beta chains from one specimen sequenced in a study of T cell responses to AZD1222 COVID-19 vaccine. TCRdb's copy holds only in-frame clones and misses some; the assay was immunoSEQ multiplex PCR. The sample records roughly 180,000 clones, around 90% being singletons. The sequencing used peripheral blood, collected on day 0 of AZD1222 vaccination. The source is an adult in good health.

This chain links TRBV3-1 (or the pseudogene TRBV3-2) with TRBJ2-5, with 7 bases matching TRBD2. J was trimmed by 3 bases and V by 1 base; bases with no gene match: 5. Germline V gives CDR1 LGHDT, CDR2 YNNKEL (reference sequence). This CDR3 is 15 amino acids long. CDR3 bases: TGTGCCAGCAGCCAAGGTAGGCTAGCGGAAGAGACCCAGTACTTC. Translated, it gives CASSQGRLAEETQYF.

As regards this clone: Lacking the conserved final phenylalanine or tryptophan, this CDR3 likely reflects a read error. It is unclear where the CDR3 begins or ends on the DNA, so no DNA is shown, and the CDR3 is as TCRdb lists it. The rearrangement joins TRBV28 to TRBJ2-7; TRBD1, the table's D call, lacks a check against the DNA. Both ends counted, the CDR3 spans 15 residues. Germline loops: CDR1 MDHEN, CDR2 SYDVKM. Here the CDR3 reads CASSFLPGQGRGPSY.

Here the CDR3 reads CASSLSLSYEQYF. DNA of the CDR3: TGTGCCAGCAGTTTATCGCTTTCCTACGAGCAGTACTTC. The chain uses TRBV27 and TRBJ2-7, with no clear D. The V and J ends lost 0 bases and 1 base respectively, with 4 bases between them. Germline CDR1 is MNHEY and CDR2 is SMNVEV (reference sequence). This CDR3 region has 13 residues.

The chain joins TRBV9 to TRBJ1-6, with unresolved D. There are 14 residues in the CDR3. The V end was cut by 7 bases, the J end by 7 bases, with 15 bases between. Germline V gene data show CDR1 as SGDLS and CDR2 as YYNGEE. CDR3: CASGGGFGNSPLHF. CDR3 in DNA: TGTGCCAGCGGCGGAGGGTTCGGGAATTCACCCCTCCACTTT. Full variable domain (remainder filled in from reference TRBV9 and TRBJ1-6): DSGVTQTPKHLITATGQRVTLRCSPRSGDLSVYWYQQSLDQGLQFLIQYYNGEERAKGNILERFSAQQFPDLHSELNLSSLELGDSALYFCASGGGFGNSPLHFGNGTRLTVT.

Points on this clone: An end of the junction differs from the germline gene, which may be a read error. The chain recombines TRBV19 with TRBJ1-2; D not resolved. The germline gives CDR1 LNHDA, CDR2 SQIVND (reference sequence). The CDR3 covers 14 residues. The CDR3 DNA reads TGTGTCAGTAGTACAGCAGGAAGAGGCTATGGCTACACCTTC. Its translation: CVSSTAGRGYGYTF.

The chain uses TRBV18 and TRBJ1-1, with a tentative D call TRBD1 (6 bases). V lost 1 base, J lost 3 bases, and 12 bases lay in between. CDR3 length: 15 amino acids. In germline, CDR1 is KGHSH, CDR2 LQKENI. This CDR3 reads CASSPLQGLDTEAFF. The DNA for the CDR3 is TGTGCCAGCTCACCACTCCAGGGGTTGGACACTGAAGCTTTCTTT.

This clone was detected a few times. V and J are TRBV10-2 and TRBJ2-2; unclear D gene. V gave up 7 bases and J gave up 1 base, with 16 bases separating them. Germline V gene sequence: CDR1 WSHSY, CDR2 SAAADI. The CDR3 is 16 amino acids. The chain's CDR3 is CASTNPGTRNTGELFF. The CDR3 nucleotides read TGCGCCAGCACCAACCCGGGCACGAGGAACACCGGGGAGCTGTTTTTT.

The chain uses TRBV20-1 and TRBJ2-7, with 7 nucleotides matching TRBD1. The CDR3 covers 12 residues. Germline values: CDR1 DFQATT, CDR2 SNEGSKA (reference sequence). The trim removed 3 bases at V and 5 bases at J, leaving 4 bases unmatched. The CDR3 spells CSASDRVNEQYF. CDR3 DNA: TGCAGTGCTAGTGACAGGGTTAACGAGCAGTACTTC.

CDR3: CASSPPGTGGQAWQYF. The DNA of the CDR3 is TGTGCCAGCAGTCCCCCCGGGACAGGGGGGCAAGCTTGGCAGTATTTT. This chain connects TRBV28 to TRBJ2-3, with 11 bases fitting TRBD1. Trimming removed 5 bases from V and 11 bases from J; junction bases left unmatched: 15. The CDR3 is made up of 16 amino acids. The germline gives CDR1 MDHEN, CDR2 SYDVKM.

The chain employs TRBV25-1 and TRBJ2-7; 10 nucleotides match TRBD1. The J segment lost 4 bases and the V segment lost 6 bases, leaving 12 bases of the junction unmatched. Germline loops: CDR1 MGHDK, CDR2 SYGVNS. The CDR3 consists of 16 residues. This CDR3 is CASRGPGQGRGYEQYF. CDR3 coding DNA: TGTGCCAGCAGAGGGCCGGGACAGGGGAGGGGTTACGAGCAGTACTTC.

CDR3 sequence reads: CASSVAGTSGRRVTDTQYF. DNA of the CDR3: TGTGCCAGCAGCGTAGCTGGGACTAGCGGGAGACGGGTAACAGATACGCAGTATTTT. This rearrangement joins TRBV9 to TRBJ2-3, with 14 nucleotides matching TRBD2. The CDR3 has 19 amino acids. Per the germline V gene, CDR1 is SGDLS and CDR2 is YYNGEE. The J segment lost 3 bases and the V segment lost 0 bases, leaving 9 bases of the junction unmatched.

The chain links TRBV11-2 to TRBJ2-3, with D perhaps matching TRBD1 or TRBD2 (5 bases each). Trimming took off 3 bases at V and 2 bases at J, with 15 bases between the two ends. The CDR3 is 16 amino acids. The germline V gene encodes CDR1 SGHAT and CDR2 FQNNGV. The DNA of the CDR3 is TGTGCCAGCAGCTTTAGGGAGCGGACATACACAGATACGCAGTATTTT. This encodes CASSFRERTYTDTQYF.

The chain combines TRBV18 with TRBJ2-3, with D tentatively TRBD1 (5 bases). V was pared by 3 bases and J by 3 bases, with 13 bases between. The length of the CDR3 is 15 residues. Germline lookup yields CDR1 KGHSH and CDR2 LQKENI. The CDR3: CASSPRAGKTDTQYF. The DNA of the CDR3 is TGTGCCAGCTCACCCAGGGCAGGGAAAACAGATACGCAGTATTTT.

This chain uses TRBV11-3 with TRBJ2-1; possibly TRBD1 for D (5 bases). Germline V gene data show CDR1 as SGHNT and CDR2 as YENEEA. V lost 4 bases, J lost 2 bases, and 15 bases lay in between. This CDR3 is 16 amino acids long. DNA of the CDR3: TGTGCCAGCAGCTCAGGGCCAATCCCCCCCTACAATGAGCAGTTCTTC. The encoded protein is CASSSGPIPPYNEQFF. Based on the CDR3 plus reference TRBV11-3 and TRBJ2-1, the full variable domain is EAGVVQSPRYKIIEKKQPVAFWCNPISGHNTLYWYLQNLGQGPELLIRYENEEAVDDSQLPKDRFSAERLKGVDSTLKIQPAELGDSAVYLCASSSGPIPPYNEQFFGPGTRLTVL.

The chain employs TRBV7-2 and TRBJ2-2; 11 positions agree with TRBD1. CDR3 length: 15 residues. With 5 bases clipped from V and 4 bases from J, the junction kept 3 bases outside the gene matches. Per the germline V gene, CDR1 is SGHTA and CDR2 is FQGNSA. As DNA, the CDR3 is TGTGCCAGCAGCCCAGGGACAGGGGGCACCGGGGAGCTGTTTTTT. Translated, it gives CASSPGTGGTGELFF.

V is TRBV4-1 and J is TRBJ1-6, with 9 bases lining up with TRBD1. CDR1 is MGHRA and CDR2 is YSYEKL in the germline V gene. The CDR3 is made up of 16 amino acids. V lost 1 base and J lost 9; bases outside the gene matches: 7. CDR3 nucleotide sequence: TGCGCCAGCAGCCAAGTACTTAGGACAGGGGTTTCACCCCTCCACTTT. Its protein is CASSQVLRTGVSPLHF.

This clone showed up just once. V usage is TRBV4-2 and J usage is TRBJ1-2; no reliable D call. V was pared by 0 bases and J by 0 bases, with 14 bases between. This CDR3 comprises 17 residues. In germline, CDR1 is LGHNA, CDR2 YNFKEQ. The CDR3 spells CASSQEEVLIPNYGYTF. DNA of the CDR3: TGTGCCAGCAGCCAAGAGGAGGTCCTGATCCCTAACTATGGCTACACCTTC.

The J gene is TRBJ1-5, the V gene TRBV3-1 (or the pseudogene TRBV3-2), with D uncertain. CDR3 length: 14 residues. The ends were cut back, 4 bases at V and 0 bases at J, with 7 bases in the middle. CDR1 and CDR2 from the germline V gene are LGHDT and YNNKEL (reference sequence). The CDR3 DNA sequence: TGTGCCAGCAGCCGCAGGAGTAGCAATCAGCCCCAGCATTTT. This translates into CASSRRSSNQPQHF.

Here the CDR3 reads CASSEARAGAATFYNSPLHF. The CDR3 DNA reads TGTGCCAGCAGTGAAGCGCGAGCTGGGGCCGCTACCTTTTATAATTCACCCCTCCACTTT. V is TRBV6-1 and J is TRBJ1-6; tentatively, D is TRBD1 (5 bases). The V and J ends lost 0 bases and 4 bases respectively, with 22 bases between them. Looked up from germline, CDR1 is MNHNS and CDR2 is SASEGT. CDR3 size: 20 residues.

This clone came up once. The chain links TRBV28 to TRBJ1-2; 9 bases match TRBD1. The junction had 6 bases not matched to a gene; V was cut back by 3 bases and J by 7 bases. Germline V gene lookup returns CDR1 MDHEN and CDR2 SYDVKM. This CDR3 is built from 14 residues. The CDR3 here is CASSLNRGLVGYTF. The CDR3 DNA is TGTGCCAGCAGTTTGAACAGGGGGCTAGTTGGCTACACCTTC.

The chain recombines TRBV30 with TRBJ1-1, with 10 bases matching TRBD1. V shed 4 bases, J shed 5 bases, and the junction held 7 bases outside the gene matches. Germline V CDR1 and CDR2: GTSNPN, SVGIG (reference sequence). This CDR3 is 14 amino acids long. CDR3 residues: CAWTTGQGRTEAFF. In DNA, the CDR3 is TGTGCCTGGACTACGGGACAGGGGAGGACTGAAGCTTTCTTT.

V usage is TRBV6-5 and J usage is TRBJ1-2; 8 bases match TRBD1. Germline CDR1 MNHEY, CDR2 SVGAGI. The CDR3 spans 15 residues. V lost 1 base to trimming and J lost 2 bases; unmatched junction nucleotides: 3. CDR3 region: CASSYLDRVNYGYTF. The CDR3 DNA follows: TGTGCCAGCAGTTACTTGGACAGGGTCAACTATGGCTACACCTTC.

V usage is TRBV3-1 (or the pseudogene TRBV3-2) and J usage is TRBJ1-1; D is uncertain. CDR1 and CDR2 from the germline V gene are LGHDT and YNNKEL (reference sequence). This CDR3 is 12 amino acids long. Between the trimmed V and J ends, which lost 3 bases and 6 bases, there was a span of 8 bases. The CDR3, as DNA: TGTGCCAGCAGCCAGGGAGGCCCTGAAGCTTTCTTT. Its protein is CASSQGGPEAFF.

The rearrangement links TRBV25-1 to TRBJ1-4; TRBD1 is a possible D gene (6 bases). CDR1 and CDR2 (germline): MGHDK, SYGVNS. V was shortened by 1 base and J by 8 bases, with 14 bases between the two germline ends. This CDR3 has 15 amino acids. DNA of the CDR3: TGTGCCAGCAGTGAATTAGGAGGGGGACGGGAAAAACTGTTTTTT. Its protein product is CASSELGGGREKLFF.

The chain joins TRBV15 to TRBJ2-1, with D possibly TRBD2 on 6 matching bases. The CDR3 has 14 residues. Germline V gene data show CDR1 as LNHNV and CDR2 as YYDKDF (reference sequence). The V end lost 8 bases, the J end lost 5 bases, and 16 bases lay between the germline ends. The CDR3 sequence: CATGPDGSNNEQFF. The CDR3 nucleotides read TGTGCCACCGGCCCTGACGGGAGTAACAATGAGCAGTTCTTC.

This clone turned up a few times. The chain combines TRBV9 with TRBJ1-3; TRBD1 is a possible D gene (5 bases). This CDR3 is built from 15 residues. Germline CDR1 is SGDLS and CDR2 is YYNGEE. With 0 bases removed from V and 8 bases from J, the gap between germline ends came to 15 bases. In nucleotides, the CDR3 is TGTGCCAGCAGCGTAGGGTCAGGGCGAGCGGACACCATATATTTT. Encoded protein: CASSVGSGRADTIYF.